This T cell receptor beta chain was captured in a study of blood T cells in healthy people across ages. A minimum of 7 million PBMCs was isolated per sample. Broader study findings: Observed TCR beta diversity per million T cells went down as age went up. This fall followed a roughly linear course with age.

At least ten counts were recorded for this clonotype. Its antigen is unknown. Sample-barcoded 5' priming and a J-beta primer mix drove a second PCR of roughly 7 to 11 cycles. TCRdb called the 5' RACE reads again in MiXCR, with one record for every CDR3 protein. The data show around 1.7 million distinct CDR3 sequences, 28% seen once. The TCR sequence derives from a woman aged 25 to 39 in good health. Sequences were obtained from blood.

CDR3 sequence: CASSPRLASYNEQFF. The CDR3 bases are TGTGCCAGCAGCCCTAGACTAGCCTCCTACAATGAGCAGTTCTTC. The chain recombines TRBV11-2 with TRBJ2-1; 7 positions match TRBD2. In germline, CDR1 is SGHAT, CDR2 FQNNGV. The CDR3 sequence is 15 residues long. V lost 5 bases, J lost 0 bases, and 4 bases stayed unmatched.